This section outlines one T cell receptor beta chain sequence together with its context. As for time point: peripheral blood 6 weeks after treatment start. The data derive from a study of PD-L1 blockade in urothelial cancer. Germline CDR1 and CDR2: MNHNS and SASEGT. This CDR3 comprises 14 residues. V shed 6 bases, J shed 2 bases, and the junction held 6 bases outside the gene matches. Some clones are missing from TCRdb's copy, which holds only in-frame ones; the method was immunoSEQ multiplex PCR. The repertoire holds around 50,000 clones, 85% to 90% seen once, with roughly 2.5% in the top ten. The sequences come from PBMCs, collected around atezolizumab (anti-PD-L1) treatment. The sequence came from a man in his sixties with urothelial cancer. This sequence joins TRBV6-1 and TRBJ1-1; 7 bases agree with TRBD1. CDR3 residues: CASRTGASNTEAFF. The CDR3 coding sequence is TGTGCCAGCAGAACAGGGGCTTCAAACACTGAAGCTTTCTTT.